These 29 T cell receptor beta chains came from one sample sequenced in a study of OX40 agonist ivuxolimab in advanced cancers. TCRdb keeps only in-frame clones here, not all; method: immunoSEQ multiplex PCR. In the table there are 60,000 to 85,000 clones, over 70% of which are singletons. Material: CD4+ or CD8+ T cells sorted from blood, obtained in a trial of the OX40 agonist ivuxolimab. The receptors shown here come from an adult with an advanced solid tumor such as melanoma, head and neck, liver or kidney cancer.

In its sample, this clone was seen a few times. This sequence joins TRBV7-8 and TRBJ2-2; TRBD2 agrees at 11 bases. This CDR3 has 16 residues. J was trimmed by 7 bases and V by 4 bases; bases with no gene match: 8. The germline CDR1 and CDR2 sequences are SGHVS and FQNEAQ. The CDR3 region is CASSSHSGGAVGELFF. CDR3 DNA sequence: TGTGCCAGCAGCTCGCATAGCGGGGGGGCCGTCGGGGAGCTGTTTTTT. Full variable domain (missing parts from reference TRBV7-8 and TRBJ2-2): GAGVSQSPRYKVAKRGQDVALRCDPISGHVSLFWYQQALGQGPEFLTYFQNEAQLDKSGLPSDRFFAERPEGSVSTLKIQRTQQEDSAVYLCASSSHSGGAVGELFFGEGSRLTVL.

For the CDR3, the DNA is TGTGCCTGCAGAGGGGGTGCGCAAAAAGCCCAGCATTTT. It codes for CACRGGAQKAQHF. This chain uses TRBV30 with TRBJ1-5; D perhaps matches TRBD1 (6 bases). This CDR3 has 13 residues. Trimming shortened V by 6 bases and J by 11 bases, and 20 bases separated the two germline ends. Per the germline V gene, CDR1 is GTSNPN and CDR2 is SVGIG (reference sequence).

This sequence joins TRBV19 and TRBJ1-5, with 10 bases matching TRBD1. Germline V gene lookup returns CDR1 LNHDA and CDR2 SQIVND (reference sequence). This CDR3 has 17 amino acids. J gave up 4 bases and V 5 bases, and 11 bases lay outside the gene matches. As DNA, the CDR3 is TGTGCCAGTAGTGTGGTCTCCGGGACAGGGGATAATCAGCCCCAGCATTTT. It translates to CASSVVSGTGDNQPQHF.

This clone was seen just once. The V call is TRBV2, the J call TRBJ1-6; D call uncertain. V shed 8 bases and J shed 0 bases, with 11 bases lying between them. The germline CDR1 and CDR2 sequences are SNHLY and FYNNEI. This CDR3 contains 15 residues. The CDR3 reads CASSYGNSYNSPLHF. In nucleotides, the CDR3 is TGTGCCAGCTCGTACGGCAACTCCTATAATTCACCCCTCCACTTT. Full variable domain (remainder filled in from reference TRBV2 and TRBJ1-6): EPEVTQTPSHQVTQMGQEVILRCVPISNHLYFYWYRQILGQKVEFLVSFYNNEISEKSEIFDDQFSVERPDGSNFTLKIRSTKLEDSAMYFCASSYGNSYNSPLHFGNGTRLTVT.

This CDR3 reads CASSRDGTEAFF. The CDR3 DNA is TGTGCCAGCAGTCGGGACGGGACTGAAGCTTTCTTT. V and J are TRBV6-5 and TRBJ1-1, with D perhaps matching TRBD1 (5 bases). Per germline, CDR1 MNHEY and CDR2 SVGAGI. CDR3 length: 12 residues. Trimming shortened V by 5 bases and J by 5 bases, and 9 bases separated the two germline ends.

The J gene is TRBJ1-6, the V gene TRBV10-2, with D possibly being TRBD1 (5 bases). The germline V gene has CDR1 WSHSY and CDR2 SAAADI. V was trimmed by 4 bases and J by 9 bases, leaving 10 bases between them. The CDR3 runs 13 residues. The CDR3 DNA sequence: TGCGCCAGCAGTGGGCAGGGAGGTTCACCCCTCCACTTT. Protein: CASSGQGGSPLHF.

The CDR3 protein is CASSYSTGVGNGYTF. The CDR3 DNA is TGTGCCAGCAGTTATAGTACGGGGGTGGGGAATGGCTACACCTTC. This chain connects TRBV6-6 to TRBJ1-2, with TRBD1 as a possible D gene (5 bases). V was pared by 3 bases and J by 6 bases, with 17 bases between. CDR3 size: 15 residues. CDR1 is MNHNY, CDR2 SVGAGI, per germline (reference sequence).

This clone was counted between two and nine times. The CDR3 DNA reads as TGTGCCAGCAGCTTAAGGGCTAGCGGGAGAGGGGAGACCCAGTACTTC. Its protein is CASSLRASGRGETQYF. The chain is built from TRBV7-9 and TRBJ2-5; 10 bases map to TRBD2. The CDR3 has 16 amino acids. With 2 bases clipped from V and 5 bases from J, the junction kept 8 bases outside the gene matches. Germline V gene data show CDR1 as SEHNR and CDR2 as FQNEAQ (reference sequence).

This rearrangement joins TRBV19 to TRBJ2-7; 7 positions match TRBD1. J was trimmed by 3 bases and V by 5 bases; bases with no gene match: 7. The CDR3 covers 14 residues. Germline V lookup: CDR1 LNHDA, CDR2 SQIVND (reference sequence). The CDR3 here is CASSSYRGDYEQYF. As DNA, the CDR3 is TGTGCCAGTAGTTCGTACAGGGGAGACTACGAGCAGTACTTC. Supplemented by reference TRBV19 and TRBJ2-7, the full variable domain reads DGGITQSPKYLFRKEGQNVTLSCEQNLNHDAMYWYRQDPGQGLRLIYYSQIVNDFQKGDIAEGYSVSREKKESFPLTVTSAQKNPTAFYLCASSSYRGDYEQYFGPGTRLTVT.

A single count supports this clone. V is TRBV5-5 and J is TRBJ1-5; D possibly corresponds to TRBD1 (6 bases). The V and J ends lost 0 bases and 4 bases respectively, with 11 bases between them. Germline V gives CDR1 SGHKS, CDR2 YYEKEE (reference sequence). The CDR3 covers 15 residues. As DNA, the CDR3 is TGTGCCAGCAGCTTGGTTGGGGGCGCGAATCAGCCCCAGCATTTT. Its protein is CASSLVGGANQPQHF.

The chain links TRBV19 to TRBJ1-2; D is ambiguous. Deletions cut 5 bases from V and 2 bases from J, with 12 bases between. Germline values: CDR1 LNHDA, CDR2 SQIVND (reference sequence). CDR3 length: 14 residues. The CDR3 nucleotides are TGTGCCAGTAGTTCGGCAGGTTCCAACTATGGCTACACCTTC. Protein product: CASSSAGSNYGYTF.

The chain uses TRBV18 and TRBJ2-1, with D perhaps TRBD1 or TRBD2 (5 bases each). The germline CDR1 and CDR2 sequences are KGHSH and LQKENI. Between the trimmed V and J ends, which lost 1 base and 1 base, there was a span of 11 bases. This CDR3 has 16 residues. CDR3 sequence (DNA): TGTGCCAGCTCACCACAAACGGGGCATTCCTACAATGAGCAGTTCTTC. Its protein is CASSPQTGHSYNEQFF.

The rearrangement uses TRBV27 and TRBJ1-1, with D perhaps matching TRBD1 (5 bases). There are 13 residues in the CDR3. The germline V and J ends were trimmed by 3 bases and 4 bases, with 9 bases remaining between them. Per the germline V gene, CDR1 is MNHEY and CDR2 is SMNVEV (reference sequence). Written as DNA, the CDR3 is TGTGCCAGCAGTTTCAACGGGGGCACTGAAGCTTTCTTT. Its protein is CASSFNGGTEAFF.

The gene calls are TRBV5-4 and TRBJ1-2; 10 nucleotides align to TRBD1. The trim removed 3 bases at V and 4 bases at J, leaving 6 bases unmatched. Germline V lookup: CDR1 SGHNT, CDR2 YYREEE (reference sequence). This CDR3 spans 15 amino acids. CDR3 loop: CASSYRDRGGYGYTF. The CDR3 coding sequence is TGTGCCAGCAGCTACCGGGACAGGGGAGGCTATGGCTACACCTTC.

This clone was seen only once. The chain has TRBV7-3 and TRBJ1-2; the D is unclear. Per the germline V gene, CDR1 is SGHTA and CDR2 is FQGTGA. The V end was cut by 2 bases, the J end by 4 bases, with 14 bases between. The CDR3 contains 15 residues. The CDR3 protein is CASSLEALPAYGYTF. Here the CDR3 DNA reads TGTGCCAGCAGCTTAGAGGCTCTTCCGGCCTATGGCTACACCTTC.

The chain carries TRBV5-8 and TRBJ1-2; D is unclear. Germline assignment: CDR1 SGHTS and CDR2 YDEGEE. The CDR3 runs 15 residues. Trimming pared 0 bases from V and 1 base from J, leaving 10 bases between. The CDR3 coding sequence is TGTGCCAGCAGCTTGGGCCACAGCATTAACTATGGCTACACCTTC. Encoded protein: CASSLGHSINYGYTF.

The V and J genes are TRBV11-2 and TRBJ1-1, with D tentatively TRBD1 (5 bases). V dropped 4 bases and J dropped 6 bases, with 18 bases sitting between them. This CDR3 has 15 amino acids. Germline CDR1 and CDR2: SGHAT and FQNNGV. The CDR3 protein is CASSYLRGKQSEAFF. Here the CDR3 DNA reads TGTGCCAGCAGCTACCTGCGGGGGAAACAGTCTGAAGCTTTCTTT.

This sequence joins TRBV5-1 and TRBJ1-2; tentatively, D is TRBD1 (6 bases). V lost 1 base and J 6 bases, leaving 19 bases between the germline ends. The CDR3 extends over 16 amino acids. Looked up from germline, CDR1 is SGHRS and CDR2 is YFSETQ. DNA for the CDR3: TGCGCCAGCAGCTTGATTCAGGCCAGGGGAGGGGATGGCTACACCTTC. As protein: CASSLIQARGGDGYTF.

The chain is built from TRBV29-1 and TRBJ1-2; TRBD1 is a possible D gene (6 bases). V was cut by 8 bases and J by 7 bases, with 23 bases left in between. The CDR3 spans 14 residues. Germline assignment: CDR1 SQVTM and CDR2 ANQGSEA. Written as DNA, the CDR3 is TGCAGCAGTTTAGGGGGGTATCGACCGAGTGGCTACACCTTC. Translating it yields CSSLGGYRPSGYTF.

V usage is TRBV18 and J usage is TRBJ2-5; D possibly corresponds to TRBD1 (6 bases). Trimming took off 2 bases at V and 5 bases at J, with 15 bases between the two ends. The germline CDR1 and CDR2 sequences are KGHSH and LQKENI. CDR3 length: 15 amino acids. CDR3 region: CASSPYIQGTETQYF. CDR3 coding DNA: TGTGCCAGCTCACCATATATTCAGGGGACGGAGACCCAGTACTTC.

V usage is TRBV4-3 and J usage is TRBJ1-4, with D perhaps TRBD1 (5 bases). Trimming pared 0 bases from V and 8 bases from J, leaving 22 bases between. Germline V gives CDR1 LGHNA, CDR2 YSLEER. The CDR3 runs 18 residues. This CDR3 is CASSQEVPRGLSREKLFF. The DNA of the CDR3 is TGCGCCAGCAGCCAAGAAGTTCCGAGGGGCCTTTCTCGGGAAAAACTGTTTTTT.

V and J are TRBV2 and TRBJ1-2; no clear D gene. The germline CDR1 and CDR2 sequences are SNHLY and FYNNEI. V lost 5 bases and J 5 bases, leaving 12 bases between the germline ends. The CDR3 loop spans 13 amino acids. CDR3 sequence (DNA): TGTGCCAGCAGTACACAGAAGAGTTATGGCTACACCTTC. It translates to CASSTQKSYGYTF.

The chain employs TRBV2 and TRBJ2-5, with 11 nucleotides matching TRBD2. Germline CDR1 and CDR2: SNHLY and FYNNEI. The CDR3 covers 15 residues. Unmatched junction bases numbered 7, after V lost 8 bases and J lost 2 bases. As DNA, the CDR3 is TGTGCCAGCCGAAGCACTAGCGGGAGTCAAGAGACCCAGTACTTC. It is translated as CASRSTSGSQETQYF.

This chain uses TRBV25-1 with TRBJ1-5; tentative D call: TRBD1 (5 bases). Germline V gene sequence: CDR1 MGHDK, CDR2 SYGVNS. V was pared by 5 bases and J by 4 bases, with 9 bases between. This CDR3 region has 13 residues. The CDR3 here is CASSRGFNQPQHF. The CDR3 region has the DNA TGTGCCAGCAGTAGGGGATTTAATCAGCCCCAGCATTTT.

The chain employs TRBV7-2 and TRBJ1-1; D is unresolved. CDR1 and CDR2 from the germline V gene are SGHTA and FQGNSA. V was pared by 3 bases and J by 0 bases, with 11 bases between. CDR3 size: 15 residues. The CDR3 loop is CASSLASSMNTEAFF. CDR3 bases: TGTGCCAGCAGCTTGGCCAGTTCAATGAACACTGAAGCTTTCTTT.

The CDR3 DNA is TGTGCCAGCAGTCCTCCTGCTACCTACGAGCAGTACTTC. Protein: CASSPPATYEQYF. This sequence joins TRBV28 and TRBJ2-7; D gene ambiguous. This CDR3 has 13 residues. Germline loops: CDR1 MDHEN, CDR2 SYDVKM. Trimming pared 5 bases from V and 2 bases from J, leaving 10 bases between.

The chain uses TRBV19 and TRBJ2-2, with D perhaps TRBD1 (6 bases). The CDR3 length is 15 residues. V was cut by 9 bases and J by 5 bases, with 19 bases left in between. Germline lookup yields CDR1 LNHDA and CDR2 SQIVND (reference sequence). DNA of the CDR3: TGTGCCAGCGGGACATCCATCGTCGGAACCGGGGAGCTGTTTTTT. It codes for CASGTSIVGTGELFF.

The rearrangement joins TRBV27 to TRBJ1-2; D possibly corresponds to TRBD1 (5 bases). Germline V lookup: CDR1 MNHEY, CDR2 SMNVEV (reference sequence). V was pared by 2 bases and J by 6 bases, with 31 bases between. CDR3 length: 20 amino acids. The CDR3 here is CASSLTWDLRGRAGRDGYTF. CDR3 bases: TGTGCCAGCAGTTTAACTTGGGACTTGAGGGGCAGGGCTGGTCGCGATGGCTACACCTTC.

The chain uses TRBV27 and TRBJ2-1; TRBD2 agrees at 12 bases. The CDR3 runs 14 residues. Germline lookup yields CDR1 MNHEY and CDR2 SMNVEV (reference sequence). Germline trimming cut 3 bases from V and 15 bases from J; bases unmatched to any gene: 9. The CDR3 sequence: CASSLSSGGVVPFF. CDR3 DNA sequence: TGTGCCAGCAGTTTGTCTAGCGGGGGGGTAGTTCCGTTCTTC.